This T cell receptor beta chain was retrieved from a study of cytomegalovirus exposure and HLA in healthy donors. Regarding the study as a whole: HLA-A and HLA-B allele assignments for most subjects were reportedly predicted accurately using TCR beta sequences. According to a later analysis, most TCR beta chains associated with CMV appeared HLA-restricted. An analysis done earlier found most TCR beta V segments productive about 87% or about 30% of the time.

There are 14 residues in the CDR3. Trimming cost V 3 bases and J 7 bases; bases outside gene matches: 9. CDR1 is SGHDT, CDR2 YYEEEE, per germline. PCR primers comprised 60 Vbeta and 13 Jbeta primers. Repertoires were generated with immunoSEQ multiplex PCR, while TCRdb's copy carries only in-frame clones and drops some. The data hold around 160,000 clones, with approximately 73% observed a single time. This clone was counted a few times. Its antigen is not identified. The donors were healthy bone marrow donors. The TCR sequence derives from a man aged 45-65 years in good health and CMV-seronegative. The chain links TRBV5-6 to TRBJ1-1, with 7 positions matching TRBD1. Material for sequencing was PBMCs. CDR3 sequence: CASSWATGNVEAFF. The CDR3 DNA reads TGTGCCAGCAGCTGGGCGACAGGGAATGTTGAAGCTTTCTTT.